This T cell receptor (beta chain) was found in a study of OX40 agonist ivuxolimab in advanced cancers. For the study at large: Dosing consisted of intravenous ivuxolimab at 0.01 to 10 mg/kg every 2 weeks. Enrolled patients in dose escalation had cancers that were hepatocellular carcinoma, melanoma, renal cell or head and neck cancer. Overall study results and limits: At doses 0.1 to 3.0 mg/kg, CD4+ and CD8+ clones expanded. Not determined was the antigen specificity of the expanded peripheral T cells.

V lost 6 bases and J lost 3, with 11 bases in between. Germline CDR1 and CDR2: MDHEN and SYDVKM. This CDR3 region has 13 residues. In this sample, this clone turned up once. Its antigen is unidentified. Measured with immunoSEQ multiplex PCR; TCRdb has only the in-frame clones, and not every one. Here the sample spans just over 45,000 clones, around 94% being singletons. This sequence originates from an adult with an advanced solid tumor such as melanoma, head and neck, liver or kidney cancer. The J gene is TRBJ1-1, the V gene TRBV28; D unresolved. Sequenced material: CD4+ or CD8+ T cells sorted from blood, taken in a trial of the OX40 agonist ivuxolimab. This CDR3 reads CASSYRPDTEAFF. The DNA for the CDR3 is TGTGCCAGCAGCTACCGACCCGACACTGAAGCTTTCTTT. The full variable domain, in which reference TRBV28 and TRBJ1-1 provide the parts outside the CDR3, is DVKVTQSSRYLVKRTGEKVFLECVQDMDHENMFWYRQDPGLGLRLIYFSYDVKMKEKGDIPEGYSVSREKKERFSLILESASTNQTSMYLCASSYRPDTEAFFGQGTRLTVV.